A single T cell receptor beta chain is shown here with its context. The antigen is not known. This sample stems from a study of vaccination and CD4 T cells after COVID-19. Overall study: Following dose two, a median about 65 days (range 14 to 241) passed before post-vaccine samples were taken.

Documented treatment: roughly 10-day PBMC culture with coronavirus spike peptide pools or control peptides (ViraFEST assay). With peptide pools, ViraFEST first expanded antigen-specific T cells and afterwards sequenced their TCRs. Germline CDR1 LNHDA, CDR2 SQIVND (reference sequence). The CDR3 is made up of 13 amino acids. With 11 bases clipped from V and 4 bases from J, the junction kept 10 bases outside the gene matches. Sequencing of DNA taken from cultured CD4+ T cells relied on the Oncomine TCR Beta short-read assay. Scientists extracted genomic DNA from CD4+ T cells grown in culture. One entry per CDR3 protein results from TCRdb running MiXCR on the PCR reads. The sample lists 6,000 to 7,500 distinct CDR3 sequences; roughly 18% were seen once.

The J gene is TRBJ1-2, the V gene TRBV19; TRBD1 matches at 7 bases. The clonotype originates from a human donor who had recovered from COVID-19. Sequencing was done on a sample of CD4+ T cells from blood, cultured in vitro. The CDR3 DNA sequence: TGTGCCGGTTCTGACAGGGAGGGCTATGGCTACACCTTC. Its protein is CAGSDREGYGYTF.